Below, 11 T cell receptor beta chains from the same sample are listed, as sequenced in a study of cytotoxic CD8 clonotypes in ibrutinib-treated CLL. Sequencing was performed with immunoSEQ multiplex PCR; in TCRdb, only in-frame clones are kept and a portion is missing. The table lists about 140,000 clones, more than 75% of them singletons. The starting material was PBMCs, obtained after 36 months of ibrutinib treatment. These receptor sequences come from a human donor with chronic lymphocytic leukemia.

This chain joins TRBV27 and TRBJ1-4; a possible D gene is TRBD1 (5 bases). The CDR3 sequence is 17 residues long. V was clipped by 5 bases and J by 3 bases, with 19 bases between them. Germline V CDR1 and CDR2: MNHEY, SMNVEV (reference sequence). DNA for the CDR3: TGTGCCAGCAGTCCCACCGGGGGGTGGAGGGCTAATGAAAAACTGTTTTTT. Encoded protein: CASSPTGGWRANEKLFF.

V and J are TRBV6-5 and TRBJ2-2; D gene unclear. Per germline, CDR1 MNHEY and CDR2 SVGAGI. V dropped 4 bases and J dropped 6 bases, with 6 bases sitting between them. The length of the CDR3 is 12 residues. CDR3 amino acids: CASSFSPGELFF. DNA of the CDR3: TGTGCCAGCAGTTTTAGCCCCGGGGAGCTGTTTTTT.

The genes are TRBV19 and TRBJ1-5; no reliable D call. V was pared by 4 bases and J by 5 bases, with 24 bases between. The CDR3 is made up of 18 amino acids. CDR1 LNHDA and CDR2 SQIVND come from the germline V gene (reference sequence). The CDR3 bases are TGTGCCAGTAGTAGGCGGGGTCCCCGTTCCCTTTTATATCAGCCCCAGCATTTT. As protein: CASSRRGPRSLLYQPQHF.

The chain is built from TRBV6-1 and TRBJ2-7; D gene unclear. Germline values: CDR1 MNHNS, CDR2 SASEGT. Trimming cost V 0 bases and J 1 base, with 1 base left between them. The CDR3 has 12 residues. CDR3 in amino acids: CASSEASYEQYF. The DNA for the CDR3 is TGTGCCAGCAGTGAAGCGTCCTACGAGCAGTACTTC.

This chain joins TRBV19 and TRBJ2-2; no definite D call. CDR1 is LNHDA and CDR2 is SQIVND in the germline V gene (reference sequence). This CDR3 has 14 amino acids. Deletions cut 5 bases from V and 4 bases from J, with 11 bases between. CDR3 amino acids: CASSLIPGTGELFF. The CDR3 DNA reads TGTGCCAGTAGTCTAATACCGGGCACCGGGGAGCTGTTTTTT.

CDR3 nucleotides: TGTGCCAGTAACTTCCCGACAGGGGGCTCTTATAGCAATCAGCCCCAGCATTTT. It translates to CASNFPTGGSYSNQPQHF. This rearrangement joins TRBV19 to TRBJ1-5; TRBD1 matches at 10 bases. V shed 7 bases and J 0 bases; nucleotides not matched to a gene: 12. This CDR3 is built from 18 residues. Germline assignment: CDR1 LNHDA and CDR2 SQIVND (reference sequence).

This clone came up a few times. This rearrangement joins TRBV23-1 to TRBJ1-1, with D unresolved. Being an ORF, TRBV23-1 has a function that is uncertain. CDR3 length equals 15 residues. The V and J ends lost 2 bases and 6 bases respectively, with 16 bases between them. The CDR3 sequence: CASSQTPCWRAEAFF. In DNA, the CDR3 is TGCGCCAGCAGTCAAACCCCGTGCTGGAGGGCTGAAGCTTTCTTT.

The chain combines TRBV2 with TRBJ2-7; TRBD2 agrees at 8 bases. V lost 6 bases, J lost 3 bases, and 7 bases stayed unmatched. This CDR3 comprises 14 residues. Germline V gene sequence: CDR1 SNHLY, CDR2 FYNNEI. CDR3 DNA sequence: TGTGCCAGCAGGGGGACGGGACTAGTCTACGAGCAGTACTTC. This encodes CASRGTGLVYEQYF.

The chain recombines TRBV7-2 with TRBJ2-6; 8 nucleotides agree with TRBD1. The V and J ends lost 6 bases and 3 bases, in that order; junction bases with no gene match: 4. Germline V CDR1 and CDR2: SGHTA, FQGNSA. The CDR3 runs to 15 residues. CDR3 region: CASSFRGLGANVLTF. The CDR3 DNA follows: TGTGCCAGCAGTTTCAGGGGGCTTGGGGCCAACGTCCTGACTTTC. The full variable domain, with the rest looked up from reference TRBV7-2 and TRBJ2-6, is GAGVSQSPSNKVTEKGKDVELRCDPISGHTALYWYRQSLGQGLEFLIYFQGNSAPDKSGLPSDRFSAERTGGSVSTLTIQRTQQEDSAVYLCASSFRGLGANVLTFGAGSRLTVL.

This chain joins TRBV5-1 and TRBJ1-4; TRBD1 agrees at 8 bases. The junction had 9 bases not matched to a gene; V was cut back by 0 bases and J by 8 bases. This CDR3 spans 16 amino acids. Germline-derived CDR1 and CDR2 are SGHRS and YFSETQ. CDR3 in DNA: TGCGCCAGCAGCTTGGGGACAGGGTCATTAAGCGAAAAACTGTTTTTT. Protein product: CASSLGTGSLSEKLFF. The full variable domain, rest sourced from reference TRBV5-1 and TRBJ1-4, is KAGVTQTPRYLIKTRGQQVTLSCSPISGHRSVSWYQQTPGQGLQFLFEYFSETQRNKGNFPGRFSGRQFSNSRSEMNVSTLELGDSALYLCASSLGTGSLSEKLFFGSGTQLSVL.

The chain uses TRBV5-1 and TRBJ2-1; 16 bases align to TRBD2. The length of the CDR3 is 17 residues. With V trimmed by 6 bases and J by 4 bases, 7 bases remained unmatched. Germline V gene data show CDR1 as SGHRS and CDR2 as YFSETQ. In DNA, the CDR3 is TGCGCCAGCATCGGGACTAGCGGGAGGGCCGGGTACAATGAGCAGTTCTTC. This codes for CASIGTSGRAGYNEQFF.